This T cell receptor beta chain was documented in a study of identical twins. General observations from the study: Abundant beta clonotypes from cord blood had fewer insertions, unlike memory repertoires, which showed none.

Trimming pared 2 bases from V and 3 bases from J, leaving 8 bases between. This CDR3 has 13 residues. CDR1 and CDR2 from the germline V gene are SGHVS and FNYEAQ. Donors uniformly comprised healthy Caucasians. A note on this clonotype: Its matching antigen is unknown.

From the 5' RACE reads, TCRdb called clonotypes with MiXCR, one entry per CDR3 protein. The sample lists 200,000 to 300,000 distinct CDR3 sequences, approximately 7.8% occurring once. In addition, the sample was reused for a study of yellow fever vaccine responses in identical twins.

The genes are TRBV7-6 and TRBJ2-7, with D perhaps matching TRBD1 (5 bases). The sequence was obtained from a young woman in good health. The sample comprised CD8+ T cells sorted from blood. The CDR3 loop reads CASSLNQGYEQYF. In DNA form, the CDR3 reads TGTGCCAGCAGCTTAAACCAGGGCTACGAGCAGTACTTC.